Sequencing of this T cell receptor (beta chain) was carried out in a study of regulatory T cells in long-lasting Graves disease. Study observations and caveats: TCR diversity was lower in persistent than newly diagnosed Graves' disease.

For TCR beta, libraries came from iRepertoire HTBI primers and Arm-PCR of CDR3 regions. One entry per CDR3 protein, called by TCRdb with MiXCR from the multiplex PCR reads. The repertoire has some 430,000 distinct CDR3 sequences, about 22% of them found once; the top ten carry roughly 7%. Of note for this clonotype: Its antigen is unidentified. It is likely a read error, because the conserved phenylalanine at the end of the CDR3 is missing.

Germline loops: CDR1 SGHAT, CDR2 FQNNGV. Trimming left V 1 base short and J 5 bases short, with 8 bases between. This CDR3 spans 14 amino acids. Time point defined: persistent/refractory GD, antithyroid drugs over 5 years with positive TRAb. Scientists built the TCR library using RNA that was extracted from PBMCs. The specimen comprised peripheral blood mononuclear cells (PBMCs), sampled when the disease was refractory, from a patient treated with antithyroid drugs. The chain uses TRBV11-2 and TRBJ2-2; D is uncertain. This TCR came from a female donor with Graves disease. The CDR3 loop reads CASSLGFGTGELFS. CDR3 bases: TGTGCCAGCAGCTTAGGGTTCGGGACCGGGGAGCTGTTTTCT.